This T cell receptor beta chain derives from a study of blood T cell repertoires in COVID-19. Across the study: Material from acute and convalescent COVID-19 was sourced from the United States, Italy and Spain. PBMCs, B-cell-depleted T cells, or T cells were the source of the cDNA or gDNA that made up the material.

The germline V gene encodes CDR1 SGHRS and CDR2 YFSETQ. Trimming took 0 bases from V and 2 from J, leaving 12 bases between them. CDR3 length: 15 amino acids. Authors' processing steps: Amplification from reference gene primers served as the basis for estimated nucleated cell counts. Sequenced by immunoSEQ multiplex PCR; TCRdb stores in-frame clones only, minus some. V and J calls and clone size are given by that table; D and trimming were obtained from the DNA. The sample has some 260,000 clones; nearly 90% are singletons. The chain combines TRBV5-1 with TRBJ2-7, with D maybe TRBD2 (5 bases). The sample taken for sequencing was peripheral blood. This clonotype originated in a woman aged 25-40 years with acute or convalescent COVID-19. CDR3 in DNA: TGCGCCAGCAGCTTGGAGGTGGGAGCTCCCTACGAGCAGTACTTC. Protein: CASSLEVGAPYEQYF. The whole variable domain, remainder taken from reference TRBV5-1 and TRBJ2-7, is KAGVTQTPRYLIKTRGQQVTLSCSPISGHRSVSWYQQTPGQGLQFLFEYFSETQRNKGNFPGRFSGRQFSNSRSEMNVSTLELGDSALYLCASSLEVGAPYEQYFGPGTRLTVT.